The rows below give T cell receptor beta chains drawn from one sample of a study of cytomegalovirus exposure and HLA in healthy donors. Only in-frame clones appear in the TCRdb table, and some are missing; sequencing was by immunoSEQ multiplex PCR. The data contain 150,000 or so clones, around 90% of them singletons. Sequencing input: PBMCs. Every receptor here comes from a woman aged 25-40 years in good health and CMV-seropositive. The CDR3 runs from the conserved cysteine through the conserved F or W. D genes are given only for firm matches. Not all rows give a size; the values are once, few, many and, for expanded clones, a class.

d_gene	j_gene	v_gene	abundance	len	CDR3nt	CDR3aa
NA	TRBJ1-5	TRBV28	NA	14	TGTGCCAGCAGTACGGGGGGGGCCAATCAGCCCCAGCATTTT	CASSTGGANQPQHF
TRBD1	TRBJ1-2	TRBV10-3	NA	13	TGTGCCATCAGTGCGGGACAGCCTTATGGCTACACCTTC	CAISAGQPYGYTF
TRBD2	TRBJ2-1	TRBV5-6	NA	15	TGTGCCAGCAGCTGGGAGGGCCAGGCCTACAATGAGCAGTTCTTC	CASSWEGQAYNEQFF
NA	TRBJ2-7	TRBV15	NA	13	TGTGCCACCAGCAGAGATCTTAGCTACGAGCAGTACTTC	CATSRDLSYEQYF
TRBD1	TRBJ2-1	TRBV28	NA	15	TGTGCCAGCAGTGCCGATTCGACAGGGACGGGTGAGCAGTTCTTC	CASSADSTGTGEQFF
NA	TRBJ2-7	TRBV19	NA	13	TGTGCCAGTAGCTGGGGGGTCAACTACGAGCAGTACTTC	CASSWGVNYEQYF
NA	TRBJ2-1	TRBV10-1	NA	16	TGCGCCAGCAGTGAGTCGTGGTCCCTCGGCTACAATGAGCAGTTCTTC	CASSESWSLGYNEQFF
TRBD1	TRBJ2-2	TRBV5-1	NA	17	TGCGCCAGCAGCTTGGGGGACAGAAGAACGAACACCGGGGAGCTGTTTTTT	CASSLGDRRTNTGELFF
NA	TRBJ2-3	TRBV7-9	NA	14	TGTGCCAGCAGCTTAACAGGGAAAGCAGATACGCAGTATTTT	CASSLTGKADTQYF
TRBD2	TRBJ2-3	TRBV4-2	NA	17	TGTGCCAGCAGCCAAGGACGCGGGGAGGGTAGATCAGATACGCAGTATTTT	CASSQGRGEGRSDTQYF
TRBD2	TRBJ2-1	TRBV6-1	once	16	TGTGCCAGCAGTGCCTTAACTAGCGGGCCTTACAATGAGCAGTTCTTC	CASSALTSGPYNEQFF
TRBD2	TRBJ2-3	TRBV11-2	NA	17	TGTGCCAGCAGCTTAAGGGCTAGCGGGTACCTCACAGATACGCAGTATTTT	CASSLRASGYLTDTQYF
NA	TRBJ1-1	TRBV18	NA	19	TGTGCCAGCTCGCGCACCGCCGGACAGCGGGGGATCATGAACACTGAAGCTTTCTTT	CASSRTAGQRGIMNTEAFF
NA	TRBJ1-5	TRBV19	NA	15	TGTGCCAGTAGTATTCGGGGGGTGTCCCATCAGCCCCAGCATTTT	CASSIRGVSHQPQHF
NA	TRBJ1-1	TRBV6-1	NA	14	TGTGCCAGCAGTGAAGAGGGGAGGGGGACTGAAGCTTTCTTT	CASSEEGRGTEAFF